This T cell receptor beta chain derives from a study of T cells after yellow fever vaccination (dated by TCRdb to between 2018 and 2021). A note on the overall study: The SMART-Seq v4 Ultra Low Input RNA kit was used to prepare libraries from fractions with low cell numbers. Bulk TCR alpha and beta repertoires were sequenced longitudinally to track T-cell clones before and after primary and booster YFV17D yellow fever vaccination. Blood samples were taken at several timepoints before and after primary and secondary immunization, and bulk PBMC replicates and cell subsets were isolated. The cohort comprised two healthy male donors, one aged 18 to 30 and one aged 30 to 40 years. General findings and caveats noted by the study authors: FACS-sorted repertoires could contain abundant contaminating clonotypes from the bulk population, so computational filtering was required. The secondary T-cell response was weaker than the primary response but faster, peaking on day 5 instead of day 15. After the booster, most clones that had expanded after primary vaccination were detected again (approximately 95% of CD4 and around 88% of CD8), suggesting broad maintenance of memory. Only two donors were included in the study, so the extent to which the findings can be generalized is limited. A small share of clonotypes was detected in both CD4 and CD8 compartments, with the overlap likely arising from convergent recombination.

TCR cDNA was synthesized by 5'RACE template switching, through which a universal primer site and unique molecular identifiers were introduced. Priming of cDNA synthesis was performed from both the TCR alpha and TCR beta constant segments. Library amplification involved two PCR steps, and the second step added sample barcodes and sequencing adapters. Libraries were sequenced on Illumina HiSeq 2500 (2x100 bp) or NovaSeq (2x150 bp). From the authors' description of their analysis: MIGEC handled demultiplexing of reads and collapsing into UMI consensus sequences, while MiXCR performed V(D)J alignment. Vaccine-responding clonotypes were defined with edgeR using replicate PBMC samples, requiring FDR below 0.01 and a log2 fold change above 5 up to day 15. Each bulk clonotype received a CD4 or CD8 identity based on whether the sequenced CD4 or CD8 repertoire contained that clonotype at higher abundance. Clones were called with MiXCR by TCRdb after fastp trimmed the public reads at Q25, and only in-frame beta chains were retained. One record per CDR3 amino acid sequence lists the most common genes and DNA. TCRdb, not the original authors, processed these V and J calls. Present in this sample are about 63,000 distinct CDR3 sequences, 6.5% to 9% of which were seen just once. The top ten clones comprise 30% to 45% of the sample.

This clonotype was seen repeatedly, ten times or more. No antigen is known for it. Per-base qualities were not stored, and no clone one base away is much larger. Sequences SEHNR (CDR1) and FQNEAQ (CDR2) are obtained from the germline V gene (reference sequence). Deletion took 6 bases off V and 6 bases off J, with a span of 15 bases between the germline ends. Taken from cysteine to phenylalanine, the CDR3 has 13 residues. Only the CDR3 part of the read is kept: 39 bases, read in frame from the first base. The treatment or condition label of this sample denotes: live attenuated yellow fever vaccine strain. PBMCs were isolated from peripheral blood using a standard Ficoll-Paque protocol. Dynabeads CD4 and CD8 positive selection kits were used to isolate CD4 and CD8 T-cell fractions. TriZol was used to extract RNA from bulk PBMCs, CD4 and CD8 fractions, and dextramer-positive and dextramer-negative fractions.

The rearrangement combines TRBV7-9 with TRBJ2-7, with the D gene not confidently named. The sequenced sample was CD8+ T cells sorted from PBMCs, obtained 15 days after the yellow fever booster vaccination. The receptor was isolated from a man under 40 who received the YFV17D yellow fever vaccine. The CDR3 loop reads CASSPDRHREQYF. The bases are TGTGCCAGCAGTCCAGACCGACACCGCGAGCAGTACTTC.